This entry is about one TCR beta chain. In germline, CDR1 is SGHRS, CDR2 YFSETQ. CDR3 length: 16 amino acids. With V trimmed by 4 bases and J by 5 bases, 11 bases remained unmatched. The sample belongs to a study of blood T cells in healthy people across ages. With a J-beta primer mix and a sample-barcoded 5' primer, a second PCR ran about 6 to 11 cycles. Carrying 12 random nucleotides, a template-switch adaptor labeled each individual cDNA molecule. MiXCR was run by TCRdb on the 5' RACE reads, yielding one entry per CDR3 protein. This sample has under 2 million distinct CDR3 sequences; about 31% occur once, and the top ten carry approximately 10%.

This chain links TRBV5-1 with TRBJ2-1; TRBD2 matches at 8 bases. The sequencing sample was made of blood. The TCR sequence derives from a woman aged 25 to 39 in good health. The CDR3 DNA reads TGCGCCAGCAGCACCCTTGGGCGGGAGGCCAACAATGAGCAGTTCTTC. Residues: CASSTLGREANNEQFF.